This T cell receptor (beta chain) was identified in a study of tumor and adjacent non-tumor tissue in lung cancer. Turning to the study itself: The patients, some ten men and roughly 5 women, were roughly 30 to 76 with stage I to III disease. Study-level points and caveats: Higher tumor TCR diversity was associated with shorter survival.

This sample's RNA came from whole unsorted tissue. The normal lung tissue was taken more than 3 cm from the tumor edge. CDR1 SGHAT and CDR2 FQNNGV come from the germline V gene. The CDR3 contains 12 residues. A modified ARM-PCR protocol with three rounds of nested PCR amplified TCRbeta. MiXCR was run by TCRdb on the multiplex PCR reads, yielding one entry per CDR3 protein. This sample has roughly 120,000 distinct CDR3 sequences; about 63% occur once, and the top ten carry 15% to 20%. As regards this clonotype: Its antigen is unknown. One end of the junction does not line up with germline, which may come from a read error.

The receptor was derived from a man aged 60 to 69 with non-small cell lung cancer. The sample consisted of distant non-tumor lung tissue. This chain uses TRBV11-2 with TRBJ1-3, with D unresolved. The CDR3 here is CACSLMRNTIHF. The CDR3 DNA reads TGTGCCTGCAGCTTAATGAGAAACACCATACATTTT.